Below, one TCR beta chain is given with its context. The antigen it recognizes is unknown. No quality values exist for individual bases; no much larger clone is one base distant. Ophthalmopathy patients were characterized by moderately to severely active disease, a Clinical Activity Score of at least 3, a NOSPECS grade of at least 4, and a disease duration under 3 months. Anyone with other autoimmune diseases, uncontrolled infections, pregnancy or lactation was excluded from the study. Clinical symptoms, serum thyroxine, TRAb, thyroid ultrasound and orbital computed tomography formed the basis of the diagnosis. PBMCs were isolated from about 9.1 ml of fresh peripheral blood by Ficoll-Paque density gradient centrifugation. Trizol reagent was used to extract the total RNA, and its quality was then checked on an Agilent 2100 Bioanalyzer. For repertoire sequencing, the TCR beta CDR3 regions were amplified from RNA transcripts. A first-round RT-PCR used HTBI primers with the Qiagen OneStep RT-PCR kit, followed by a second-round multiplex PCR, size selection and purification. Libraries were sequenced on an Illumina HiSeq2000 using paired-end 100 bp reads. The source study handled its data this way. SOAPnuke was used to process the reads, throwing out any read that had adapters, had uncalled bases, had a mean Phred below 15, or lacked an exact constant-primer or identifier match. COPE v1.2.5 was used to merge the high-quality paired reads. Each unique nucleotide sequence was treated as a clonotype, and MiTCR v1.1 was used to align the clonotypes to the IMGT TRB V, D and J references. Analysis was restricted to V-J combinations with a frequency above 0.0001, which covered approximately 99% of repertoires. For each V-J combination, a TCR clonal expansion and chaos score was defined as F50 clonal expansion divided by the chaos observed in the TCRdist matrix. Welch's t-statistics and random forest were used to reduce the features to some 13 V-J combinations, which were then used as input to a naive Bayes classifier. The Morisita-Horn index was used to measure how similar the thyroid and blood repertoires were. In TCRdb, the public reads were trimmed at Q25 with fastp and aligned with MiXCR, with productive beta chains retained. Rows are combined by CDR3 protein, so each entry shows the most common genes and DNA. These V and J calls rely on TCRdb rather than the paper's analysis. This sample gives 360,000 or so distinct CDR3 sequences in total; about 17% of them show up just once. The top ten clonotypes cover more than 1.5% of the sample.

This sample stems from a study of Graves' ophthalmopathy and Graves' hyperthyroidism (dated by TCRdb to between 2018 and 2020). For the study in its entirety: Peripheral blood samples were taken at the time of initial diagnosis, before any treatment was given. The study used signatures of the TCR beta repertoire to tell Graves' ophthalmopathy apart from Graves' hyperthyroidism and to predict which patients would progress to ophthalmopathy. In total, 135 blood samples were TCR-sequenced: fewer than 50 ophthalmopathy, some 75 hyperthyroidism and some 17 hyperthyroidism-to-ophthalmopathy patients. To explore V-J signatures that distinguish ophthalmopathy from hyperthyroidism, a discovery set of about a hundred patients was enrolled, made up of about 40 with ophthalmopathy and around 60 with stable hyperthyroidism. For independent validation, a separate cohort was made up of 18 hyperthyroidism patients plus 17 patients who later progressed from hyperthyroidism to ophthalmopathy. T-cell repertoires of thyroid tissue and blood were compared in about 6 hyperthyroidism patients. Once sampling was done, hyperthyroidism patients were given methimazole at a starting dose of 30 mg daily, while ophthalmopathy patients were given high-dose intravenous methylprednisolone. The 75 to 100 discovery patients were randomly split 7:3 into training and test sets. The paper as a whole reports these results and caveats: In validation, the model predicted ophthalmopathy progression with about 71% sensitivity and 72.22% specificity; 12 predicted patients were CT-confirmed with GO in a median of approximately 6.5 months. Most of the expanded thyroid clonotypes with a frequency above 0.001 were also detected in blood, and it was suggested that the thyroid immune response may be reflected by blood repertoires. In cross-validation, the 13-signature model distinguished ophthalmopathy from stable hyperthyroidism with nearly 90% sensitivity and around 83% specificity, while in the test set the corresponding values were approximately 79% and 70%. Sample size was not statistically predetermined, and group allocation was not concealed from the investigators.

The trim is 4 bases for V and 7 bases for J, with a gap of 13 bases between the germline ends. The CDR3 measures 13 amino acids from cysteine to phenylalanine. Only CDR3 DNA is held: 39 bases, read in frame from base 1. In the germline V gene, CDR1 corresponds to MGHDK and CDR2 to SYGVNS. The sample was peripheral blood. This sequence originates from a woman younger than 35 with Graves' ophthalmopathy. Donor details come from another sample of the same person, matched by shared clones. The rearrangement combines TRBV25-1 with TRBJ1-2; too little of a D gene remains to name it. Read as DNA, the sequence is TGTGCCAGCAGTGCCTCAGCCCCGGGTGGCTACACCTTC. Its coded protein is CASSASAPGGYTF.